The source of this TCR beta chain is a study of blood T cell repertoires in COVID-19. At the level of the study: Material from acute and convalescent COVID-19 was sourced from the United States, Italy and Spain. T cells, B-cell-depleted T cells, or PBMCs provided the cDNA or gDNA that served as material.

In this sample, this clone turned up a few times. In the authors' workflow: Nucleated cell counts were estimated from reference gene primer amplification. Here immunoSEQ multiplex PCR was the method, and the copy in TCRdb shows in-frame clones only, minus some. From that table come the V and J calls and clone size; the DNA was used to work out D and trimming. The sample has 200,000 to 250,000 clones; approximately 82% are singletons. Trimming stripped 0 bases from V and 1 base from J, with 10 bases between. The CDR3 has 15 amino acids. Germline-derived CDR1 and CDR2 are SGHDT and YYEEEE. The chain joins TRBV5-6 to TRBJ1-1; D is undetermined. The receptor comes from a man aged 50 or older with active or convalescent COVID-19. Sample: peripheral blood. The chain's CDR3 is CASSLAGGPNTEAFF. The DNA for the CDR3 is TGTGCCAGCAGCTTGGCGGGCGGGCCGAACACTGAAGCTTTCTTT.